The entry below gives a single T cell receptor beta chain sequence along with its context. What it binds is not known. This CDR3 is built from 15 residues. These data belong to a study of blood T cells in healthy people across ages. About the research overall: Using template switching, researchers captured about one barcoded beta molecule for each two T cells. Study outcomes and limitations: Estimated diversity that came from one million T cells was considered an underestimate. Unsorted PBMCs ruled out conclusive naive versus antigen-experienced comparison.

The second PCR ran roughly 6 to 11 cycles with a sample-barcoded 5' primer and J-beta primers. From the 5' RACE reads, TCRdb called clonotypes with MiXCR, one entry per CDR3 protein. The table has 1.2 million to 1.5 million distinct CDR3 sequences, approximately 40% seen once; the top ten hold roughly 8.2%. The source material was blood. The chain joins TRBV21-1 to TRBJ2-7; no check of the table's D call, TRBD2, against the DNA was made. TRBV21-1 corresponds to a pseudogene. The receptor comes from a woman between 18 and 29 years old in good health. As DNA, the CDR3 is TGTGCCAGCAGCAAAGAGGGTTGGGCCAACTACGAGCAGTACTTC. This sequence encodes CASSKEGWANYEQYF.